This T cell receptor beta chain was found in a study of blood T cell repertoires in COVID-19. Generated by immunoSEQ multiplex PCR, the TCRdb table keeps only in-frame clones and is missing some. The sample shows 430,000 or so clones, approximately 90% of them seen only once. In its sample, this clone was seen a few times. All enrollees were roughly 18 to 100 years old and from approximately 25 US areas. Contact with a PCR-confirmed or clinician-diagnosed COVID-19 case occurred within 2 weeks of entry. The V gene end was trimmed by 5 bases and the J gene end by 1 base; junction bases not matched to a gene: 5. Germline lookup yields CDR1 LNHDA and CDR2 SQIVND (reference sequence). This CDR3 contains 16 residues.

This TCR was recovered from a woman younger than 35 who had been exposed to COVID-19. V gene TRBV19 combines with J gene TRBJ2-1; 10 nucleotides line up with TRBD2. Sequencing was done on a sample of PBMCs or T cells enriched from blood (not recorded which). As DNA, the CDR3 is TGTGCCAGTAGTCCTGTAGCGGGGGGTTCCTACAATGAGCAGTTCTTC. Translating it yields CASSPVAGGSYNEQFF.